One sample yielded the 16 T cell receptor beta chains listed below, sequenced in a study of beta chain features in type 1 diabetes. Every bit of the isolated RNA underwent reverse transcription, so sequencing read expressed TCRB transcripts. Only in-frame clones appear in the TCRdb table, and some are missing; sequencing was by immunoSEQ multiplex PCR. The profile shows roughly 290,000 clones, 7% to 9% of them singletons. The sample consisted of central memory CD4+ T cells from blood. The receptor set was obtained from a woman under 30 in good health.

The sample holds a few counts of this clone. The rearrangement uses TRBV6-1 and TRBJ2-7; D remains unclear. The CDR3 spans 14 residues. Germline loops: CDR1 MNHNS, CDR2 SASEGT. Trimming cost V 5 bases and J 0 bases, with 11 bases left between them. This chain's CDR3 is CASSRHLPSYEQYV. The CDR3 coding sequence is TGTGCCAGCAGTCGACACCTCCCCTCCTACGAGCAGTACGTC.

In this sample, this clone turned up a few times. The V gene is TRBV28, the J gene TRBJ2-1; maybe TRBD1 (8 bases). The CDR3 sequence is 16 residues long. CDR1 and CDR2 from the germline V gene are MDHEN and SYDVKM. V was clipped by 5 bases and J by 5 bases, with 19 bases between them. For the CDR3, the DNA is TGTGCCAGCAGTCCCCCGAGCGGGACAGGAAACAATGAGCAGTTCTTC. Translating gives CASSPPSGTGNNEQFF.

This clone was seen more than once but under ten times. The genes are TRBV4-3 and TRBJ2-7; 7 bases map to TRBD1. Trimming at V came to 3 bases and at J to 4 bases, leaving 15 bases not matched to a gene. Per the germline V gene, CDR1 is LGHNA and CDR2 is YSLEER. The CDR3 totals 17 residues. The CDR3 nucleotides are TGCGCCAGCAGCCATTGGGGCGCCCGGGACAGAGATTACGAGCAGTACTTC. Its protein product is CASSHWGARDRDYEQYF.

This clone appeared a few times. The V gene is TRBV7-3, the J gene TRBJ1-1; D remains ambiguous. In germline, CDR1 is SGHTA, CDR2 FQGTGA. V gave up 0 bases and J gave up 11 bases, with 16 bases separating them. The CDR3 has 14 residues. CDR3 DNA: TGTGCCAGCAGCTTAACAGGATACAGTGCGTGGGCTTTCTTT. Translating gives CASSLTGYSAWAFF. Together with reference TRBV7-3 and TRBJ1-1, the CDR3 gives the full variable domain: GAGVSQTPSNKVTEKGKYVELRCDPISGHTALYWYRQSLGQGPEFLIYFQGTGAADDSGLPNDRFFAVRPEGSVSTLKIQRTERGDSAVYLCASSLTGYSAWAFFGQGTRLTVV.

This clone occurred a few times. The chain links TRBV18 to TRBJ2-7; D not certain. The V and J ends lost 6 bases and 6 bases respectively, with 9 bases between them. CDR3 length: 11 residues. Germline CDR1 and CDR2: KGHSH and LQKENI. CDR3 sequence: CASSFGVEQYF. As DNA, the CDR3 is TGTGCCAGCTCGTTCGGAGTCGAGCAGTACTTC.

In this sample, this clone turned up a few times. The chain joins TRBV7-2 to TRBJ1-6; TRBD1 aligns across 8 bases. V was pared by 4 bases and J by 7 bases, with 3 bases of the junction left unmatched. Germline CDR1 and CDR2: SGHTA and FQGNSA. The CDR3 covers 14 residues. The CDR3 is CASSSGQANSPLHF. DNA for the CDR3: TGTGCCAGCAGCTCGGGACAGGCAAATTCACCCCTCCACTTT.

The chain couples TRBV5-1 to TRBJ1-4; D gene unclear. Germline V gene lookup returns CDR1 SGHRS and CDR2 YFSETQ. Trimming pared 0 bases from V and 6 bases from J, leaving 9 bases between. There are 14 residues in the CDR3. CDR3 sequence: CASSLGTGYEKLFF. For the CDR3, the DNA is TGCGCCAGCAGCTTGGGGACTGGATATGAAAAACTGTTTTTT.

This clone was seen ten or more times. The chain employs TRBV18 and TRBJ2-1; no clear D. The CDR3 spans 11 residues. The V end was cut by 6 bases, the J end by 8 bases, with 8 bases between. CDR1 and CDR2 from the germline V gene are KGHSH and LQKENI. The CDR3 coding sequence is TGTGCCAGCTCCCCTAAGGATGAGCAGTTCTTC. Residues: CASSPKDEQFF.

This clone has just a few counts. The J gene is TRBJ2-4, the V gene TRBV5-6, with 11 positions matching TRBD1. The germline gives CDR1 SGHDT, CDR2 YYEEEE. The CDR3 contains 15 residues. Trimming took 4 bases from V and 7 from J; bases not matched to a gene: 7. CDR3 bases: TGTGCCAGCAGCCTAAAAGGGACAGGGGGGAACATTCAGTACTTC. It encodes CASSLKGTGGNIQYF.

This clone was picked up many times. The chain couples TRBV7-9 to TRBJ2-6; no firm D call. Trimming shortened V by 3 bases and J by 0 bases, and 9 bases separated the two germline ends. This CDR3 has 16 residues. CDR1 is SEHNR, CDR2 FQNEAQ, per germline (reference sequence). Written as DNA, the CDR3 is TGTGCCAGCAGCTTCAACCCGGCCTCTGGGGCCAACGTCCTGACTTTC. Translating gives CASSFNPASGANVLTF.

This clone was seen at least ten times. CDR3 in amino acids: CASSLAEGAGTEAFF. DNA for the CDR3: TGTGCCAGCAGCTTAGCGGAGGGCGCGGGCACTGAAGCTTTCTTT. The rearrangement links TRBV7-9 to TRBJ1-1; D is unclear. Trimming stripped 0 bases from V and 4 bases from J, with 12 bases between. The germline CDR1 and CDR2 sequences are SEHNR and FQNEAQ (reference sequence). The CDR3 has 15 residues.

This clone came up a few times. The chain is built from TRBV29-1 and TRBJ2-7, with D tentatively TRBD1 (5 bases). The V end lost 3 bases, the J end lost 6 bases, and 12 bases lay between the germline ends. Per the germline V gene, CDR1 is SQVTM and CDR2 is ANQGSEA. CDR3 length: 12 residues. Here the CDR3 reads CSVESTVAEQYF. The CDR3 DNA reads as TGCAGCGTTGAGTCGACAGTCGCCGAGCAGTACTTC.

As concerns this clone: The same CDR3 is also encoded by other DNA sequences in this sample. This chain connects TRBV19 to TRBJ2-7, with 9 bases identical to TRBD1. This CDR3 has 13 amino acids. The V and J ends lost 6 bases and 3 bases, in that order; junction bases with no gene match: 3. Germline CDR1 LNHDA, CDR2 SQIVND (reference sequence). This chain's CDR3 is CASSPDRGYEQYF. The CDR3 DNA is TGTGCCAGTAGCCCGGACAGGGGCTACGAGCAGTACTTC.

This chain connects TRBV7-8 to TRBJ2-2; D unresolved. Germline CDR1 is SGHVS and CDR2 is FQNEAQ. This CDR3 is 12 amino acids long. The V and J ends lost 5 bases and 6 bases respectively, with 7 bases between them. The CDR3 DNA reads as TGTGCCAGCAGCCGAAGGCCCGGGGAGCTGTTTTTT. It specifies CASSRRPGELFF.

V usage is TRBV4-3 and J usage is TRBJ1-6; a weak D match, TRBD1 (6 bases). This CDR3 contains 15 residues. Trimming shortened V by 4 bases and J by 7 bases, and 14 bases separated the two germline ends. Germline assignment: CDR1 LGHNA and CDR2 YSLEER. The CDR3 bases are TGCGCCAGCAGCCGCGAGGGGGGGAGAAATTCACCCCTCCACTTT. It is translated as CASSREGGRNSPLHF.

The table lists this clone with a few counts. This chain uses TRBV4-1 with TRBJ1-5, with D possibly being TRBD1 (5 bases). This CDR3 is built from 15 residues. Germline V CDR1 and CDR2: MGHRA, YSYEKL. The V gene lost 4 bases and the J gene lost 5 bases, with 15 bases spanning the gap. In nucleotides, the CDR3 is TGCGCCAGCAGCCCATTTGTAGGGGTAGATCAGCCCCAGCATTTT. The encoded protein is CASSPFVGVDQPQHF.